These 30 T cell receptor beta chains share one sample of origin, sequenced in a study of cytomegalovirus exposure and HLA in healthy donors. PCR was performed using 60 Vbeta and 13 Jbeta primers. Assay used: immunoSEQ multiplex PCR; TCRdb lists only in-frame clones, some missing. The table counts 200,000 to 250,000 clones; roughly 0.98% lies in the top ten. The sequencing sample was made of PBMCs. These receptors all come from a young woman in good health and CMV-seropositive.

The chain has TRBV10-1 and TRBJ1-4, with 7 bases fitting TRBD1. The CDR3 covers 13 residues. From germline, CDR1 is WNHNN and CDR2 SYGVQD (reference sequence). The V and J ends lost 8 bases and 0 bases, in that order; junction bases with no gene match: 0. The CDR3 region has the DNA TGCGCCAGCCAGGGGGCAACTAATGAAAAACTGTTTTTT. This sequence encodes CASQGATNEKLFF.

The rearrangement links TRBV9 to TRBJ2-2, with 9 bases aligning to TRBD2. The CDR3 is 18 residues long. Trimming cost V 0 bases and J 6 bases; bases outside gene matches: 12. CDR1 and CDR2 from the germline V gene are SGDLS and YYNGEE. The CDR3: CASSVGGSGGWRAGELFF. CDR3 bases: TGTGCCAGCAGCGTAGGTGGTAGCGGGGGTTGGAGGGCCGGGGAGCTGTTTTTT.

V and J are TRBV30 and TRBJ1-1, with 7 bases aligning to TRBD1. Unmatched junction bases numbered 3, after V lost 8 bases and J lost 0 bases. Germline V lookup: CDR1 GTSNPN, CDR2 SVGIG (reference sequence). The CDR3 totals 12 residues. In DNA form, the CDR3 reads TGTGCCCTGACAGGGTTGAACACTGAAGCTTTCTTT. Residues: CALTGLNTEAFF.

The V gene is TRBV28, the J gene TRBJ2-1, with 15 positions matching TRBD2. The V segment lost 2 bases and the J segment 3 bases; nucleotides outside the gene matches: 2. In germline, CDR1 is MDHEN, CDR2 SYDVKM. The CDR3 extends over 17 amino acids. The CDR3 nucleotides read TGTGCCAGCAGTTTAAGGACTAGCGGGGGGGTCTACAATGAGCAGTTCTTC. Translated, it gives CASSLRTSGGVYNEQFF.

The V call is TRBV28, the J call TRBJ1-2; D is perhaps TRBD1 (5 bases). CDR3 size: 14 residues. Per germline, CDR1 MDHEN and CDR2 SYDVKM. The V gene lost 6 bases and the J gene lost 8 bases, with 19 bases spanning the gap. CDR3 DNA sequence: TGTGCCAGCAGCACCGAAACGGGGGGGGAGGGCTACACCTTC. Amino acids: CASSTETGGEGYTF.

The V and J genes are TRBV9 and TRBJ2-7, with 8 bases aligning to TRBD1. The CDR3 has 15 residues. Germline lookup yields CDR1 SGDLS and CDR2 YYNGEE. With 0 bases clipped from V and 9 bases from J, the junction kept 11 bases outside the gene matches. The DNA for the CDR3 is TGTGCCAGCAGCGTAGTCGGGACAGGTGTTGGGGTGCAGTACTTC. Its protein is CASSVVGTGVGVQYF.

The gene calls are TRBV5-1 and TRBJ2-7; TRBD2 agrees at 7 bases. The CDR3 loop spans 14 amino acids. Germline V gives CDR1 SGHRS, CDR2 YFSETQ. V was pared by 3 bases and J by 4 bases, with 7 bases of the junction left unmatched. CDR3 in DNA: TGCGCCAGCAGCTGGTTAGCGGGTGAATACGAGCAGTACTTC. This gives the protein CASSWLAGEYEQYF.

The chain uses TRBV5-1 and TRBJ1-4, with D perhaps TRBD1 (6 bases). V lost 3 bases to trimming and J lost 3 bases, with 12 bases between them. This CDR3 has 15 amino acids. Germline assignment: CDR1 SGHRS and CDR2 YFSETQ. CDR3 nucleotide sequence: TGCGCCAGCAGCTCCCAGACAGGCTCTAATGAAAAACTGTTTTTT. Residues: CASSSQTGSNEKLFF.

The rearrangement joins TRBV5-1 to TRBJ2-1; 10 bases line up with TRBD2. Trimming cost V 2 bases and J 8 bases; bases outside gene matches: 10. The length of the CDR3 is 16 residues. CDR1 is SGHRS and CDR2 is YFSETQ in the germline V gene. The DNA for the CDR3 is TGCGCCAGCAGCTTTTCCATAGCGGGGGGCCAAGATGAGCAGTTCTTC. Protein: CASSFSIAGGQDEQFF.

The rearrangement joins TRBV4-1 to TRBJ2-7; maybe TRBD1 (7 bases). V lost 2 bases and J lost 6, with 14 bases in between. Germline CDR1 reads MGHRA; CDR2 reads YSYEKL. CDR3 size: 14 residues. CDR3: CASSQRSGGIEQYF. DNA of the CDR3: TGCGCCAGCAGCCAACGGTCAGGGGGGATCGAGCAGTACTTC.

This sequence joins TRBV28 and TRBJ2-7; 10 positions match TRBD2. Germline V lookup: CDR1 MDHEN, CDR2 SYDVKM. The CDR3 extends over 16 amino acids. The trim removed 8 bases at V and 2 bases at J, leaving 12 bases unmatched. The CDR3 DNA follows: TGTGCCAGCCTACCTTTGGGACTAGCGTTACCCTACGAGCAGTACTTC. This sequence encodes CASLPLGLALPYEQYF.

This chain joins TRBV7-7 and TRBJ2-5, with 8 nucleotides matching TRBD2. Trimming removed 5 bases from V and 5 bases from J; junction bases left unmatched: 7. The CDR3 sequence is 14 residues long. Per germline, CDR1 SSHAT and CDR2 FNYEAQ (reference sequence). The CDR3 reads CASSPLRGGETQYF. The CDR3 coding sequence is TGTGCCAGCAGCCCTCTCCGGGGGGGGGAGACCCAGTACTTC.

CDR3 in amino acids: CAISDISGDPEAFF. CDR3 DNA sequence: TGTGCCATCAGTGATATTTCAGGGGACCCAGAAGCTTTCTTT. This sequence joins TRBV10-3 and TRBJ1-1, with D tentatively TRBD1 (6 bases). Deletions cut 3 bases from V and 8 bases from J, with 16 bases between. CDR1 and CDR2 (germline): ENHRY, SYGVKD. CDR3 length equals 14 residues.

CDR3 protein: CASSLTEITNYGYTF. In nucleotides, the CDR3 is TGTGCCAGCAGCTTGACAGAGATTACTAACTATGGCTACACCTTC. The rearrangement joins TRBV13 to TRBJ1-2; D possibly corresponds to TRBD1 (5 bases). The V end was cut by 3 bases, the J end by 0 bases, with 11 bases between. Germline CDR1 is PRHDT and CDR2 is FYEKMQ (reference sequence). This CDR3 contains 15 residues.

This chain connects TRBV30 to TRBJ1-2, with D unclear. Per germline, CDR1 GTSNPN and CDR2 SVGIG (reference sequence). The CDR3 loop spans 14 amino acids. Trimming took 4 bases from V and 4 from J, leaving 16 bases between them. The chain's CDR3 is CAWTINLRGYGYTF. CDR3 in DNA: TGTGCCTGGACTATCAACCTTCGGGGCTATGGCTACACCTTC.

The chain uses TRBV18 and TRBJ2-2, with 14 bases fitting TRBD2. V gave up 4 bases and J gave up 3 bases; unmatched junction bases: 1. Per the germline V gene, CDR1 is KGHSH and CDR2 is LQKENI. CDR3 length: 16 amino acids. CDR3 protein: CASSRGLAGDTGELFF. CDR3 DNA sequence: TGTGCCAGCTCACGGGGACTAGCGGGGGACACCGGGGAGCTGTTTTTT.

The chain is built from TRBV7-9 and TRBJ1-5, with TRBD1 matching 9 bases. From germline, CDR1 is SEHNR and CDR2 FQNEAQ (reference sequence). V dropped 1 base and J dropped 5; count of bases not matched to a gene: 6. This CDR3 has 16 residues. CDR3 coding DNA: TGTGCCAGCAGCTTAGACAGGGGACAGGGTGATCAGCCCCAGCATTTT. It translates to CASSLDRGQGDQPQHF.

CDR3 region: CASKRAGGDLGYTF. The CDR3 bases are TGTGCCAGCAAGAGAGCAGGGGGCGACCTAGGCTACACCTTC. The chain joins TRBV25-1 to TRBJ1-2; TRBD1 matches 8 bases. CDR3 length: 14 amino acids. J was trimmed by 8 bases and V by 7 bases; bases with no gene match: 12. Germline CDR1 is MGHDK and CDR2 is SYGVNS.

The rearrangement uses TRBV6-1 and TRBJ2-2, with D perhaps TRBD1 (5 bases). Germline CDR1 reads MNHNS; CDR2 reads SASEGT. V shed 5 bases and J shed 1 base, with 11 bases lying between them. The CDR3 has 15 amino acids. CDR3 loop: CASSWEQVNTGELFF. CDR3 DNA sequence: TGTGCCAGCAGTTGGGAACAGGTGAACACCGGGGAGCTGTTTTTT.

The V gene is TRBV5-6, the J gene TRBJ2-7; the D is unclear. V was clipped by 4 bases and J by 5 bases, with 7 bases between them. CDR3 length: 11 amino acids. CDR1 is SGHDT and CDR2 is YYEEEE in the germline V gene. The CDR3 DNA reads TGTGCCAGCAGCCTAAACCACGAGCAGTACTTC. Translated, it gives CASSLNHEQYF.

The chain links TRBV29-1 to TRBJ2-1, with 10 bases lining up with TRBD1. Germline loops: CDR1 SQVTM, CDR2 ANQGSEA. The CDR3 covers 14 residues. Trimming removed 4 bases from V and 9 bases from J; junction bases left unmatched: 9. The CDR3, as DNA: TGCAGCGTTGGACTGGCGACAGGGGGCCTTGAGCAGTTCTTC. This gives the protein CSVGLATGGLEQFF.

This chain joins TRBV10-3 and TRBJ2-3; 13 nucleotides line up with TRBD2. This CDR3 is 14 amino acids long. CDR1 ENHRY and CDR2 SYGVKD come from the germline V gene. V trimming: 6 bases; J trimming: 4 bases; junction bases outside the gene matches: 1. The CDR3 nucleotides are TGTGCCATCAGGACTAGCGGGGGGTCAGATACGCAGTATTTT. Amino acid sequence: CAIRTSGGSDTQYF.

The chain uses TRBV28 and TRBJ2-2, with TRBD1 identical over 9 bases. The CDR3 has 15 residues. The germline CDR1 and CDR2 sequences are MDHEN and SYDVKM. Trimming took 3 bases from V and 10 from J; bases not matched to a gene: 9. This CDR3 is CASSLMGQGVVELFF. CDR3 in DNA: TGTGCCAGCAGTTTGATGGGACAGGGAGTAGTGGAGCTGTTTTTT. The whole variable domain, filled in from reference TRBV28 and TRBJ2-2, reads DVKVTQSSRYLVKRTGEKVFLECVQDMDHENMFWYRQDPGLGLRLIYFSYDVKMKEKGDIPEGYSVSREKKERFSLILESASTNQTSMYLCASSLMGQGVVELFFGEGSRLTVL.

The rearrangement uses TRBV4-3 and TRBJ2-2, with 7 bases aligning to TRBD2. The germline V gene encodes CDR1 LGHNA and CDR2 YSLEER. J gave up 6 bases and V 1 base, and 14 bases lay outside the gene matches. The CDR3 consists of 18 residues. CDR3 nucleotide sequence: TGCGCCAGCAGCCAAGTAGGCGAGCGGGACTTTTACGCCGGGGAGCTGTTTTTT. It yields the protein CASSQVGERDFYAGELFF.

V gene TRBV25-1 combines with J gene TRBJ1-2, with D hard to call. The CDR3 is 14 residues long. CDR1 MGHDK and CDR2 SYGVNS come from the germline V gene. Between the trimmed V and J ends, which lost 3 bases and 2 bases, there was a span of 10 bases. The CDR3 DNA reads TGTGCCAGCAGTGATTCCCCCCTAAACTATGGCTACACCTTC. This codes for CASSDSPLNYGYTF.

The chain combines TRBV5-1 with TRBJ2-5; 7 bases fit TRBD1. The last part of the DNA fits TRBJ2-7 better; the J call may be wrong. Germline V gene data show CDR1 as SGHRS and CDR2 as YFSETQ. The length of the CDR3 is 15 residues. The CDR3 region has the DNA TGCGCCAGCAGCTTAGCACAGGGGCTATCCTACGAGCAGTACTTC. Encoded protein: CASSLAQGLSYEQYF.

The chain recombines TRBV20-1 with TRBJ2-5; either TRBD1 or TRBD2 may fit D (5 bases each). Near its end, the DNA agrees better with TRBJ2-7, so the J call may be wrong. Per the germline V gene, CDR1 is DFQATT and CDR2 is SNEGSKA (reference sequence). This CDR3 contains 10 residues. In DNA form, the CDR3 reads TGCAGTGCGGGGGCCTACGAGCAGTACTTC. This sequence encodes CSAGAYEQYF.

V gene TRBV6-5 combines with J gene TRBJ1-2; 12 positions match TRBD1. The germline V gene encodes CDR1 MNHEY and CDR2 SVGAGI. After removal of 4 bases from V and 7 bases from J, the junction contained 4 bases not matched to a gene. The CDR3 totals 14 residues. CDR3 amino acids: CASSWGQGASGYTF. The DNA for the CDR3 is TGTGCCAGCAGTTGGGGACAGGGGGCGTCTGGCTACACCTTC.

This chain uses TRBV7-6 with TRBJ2-2; possibly TRBD2 for D (6 bases). The CDR3 length is 15 residues. The germline V gene encodes CDR1 SGHVS and CDR2 FNYEAQ. With 4 bases removed from V and 4 bases from J, the gap between germline ends came to 13 bases. The CDR3: CASSSRGGVTGELFF. Here the CDR3 DNA reads TGTGCCAGCAGCTCCCGTGGCGGGGTCACCGGGGAGCTGTTTTTT.

The V and J genes are TRBV28 and TRBJ2-1; 12 bases are a match to TRBD2. V dropped 3 bases and J dropped 6; count of bases not matched to a gene: 3. CDR1 is MDHEN and CDR2 is SYDVKM in the germline V gene. The CDR3 length is 15 residues. The CDR3 loop reads CASSFLAGGVNEQFF. Written as DNA, the CDR3 is TGTGCCAGCAGTTTTCTAGCGGGAGGGGTCAATGAGCAGTTCTTC.